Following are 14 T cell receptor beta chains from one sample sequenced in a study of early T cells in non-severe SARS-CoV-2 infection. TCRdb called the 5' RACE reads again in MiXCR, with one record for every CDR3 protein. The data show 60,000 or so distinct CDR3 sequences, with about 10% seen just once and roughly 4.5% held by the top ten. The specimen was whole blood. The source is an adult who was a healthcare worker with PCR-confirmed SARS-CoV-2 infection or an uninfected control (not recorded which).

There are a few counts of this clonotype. CDR3 amino acids: CSATGPLSYEQYF. CDR3 DNA: TGCAGTGCAACCGGGCCACTATCCTACGAGCAGTACTTC. This chain uses TRBV20-1 with TRBJ2-7; D ambiguous. The V end lost 6 bases, the J end lost 1 base, and 13 bases lay between the germline ends. There are 13 residues in the CDR3. The germline CDR1 and CDR2 sequences are DFQATT and SNEGSKA (reference sequence).

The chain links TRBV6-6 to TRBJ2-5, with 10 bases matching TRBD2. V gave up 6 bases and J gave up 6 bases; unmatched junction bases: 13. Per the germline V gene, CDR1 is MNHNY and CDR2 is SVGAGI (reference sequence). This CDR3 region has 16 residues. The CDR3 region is CASSPLAGVPLQTQYF. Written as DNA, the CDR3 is TGTGCCAGCAGCCCTCTAGCGGGAGTGCCCCTTCAGACCCAGTACTTC.

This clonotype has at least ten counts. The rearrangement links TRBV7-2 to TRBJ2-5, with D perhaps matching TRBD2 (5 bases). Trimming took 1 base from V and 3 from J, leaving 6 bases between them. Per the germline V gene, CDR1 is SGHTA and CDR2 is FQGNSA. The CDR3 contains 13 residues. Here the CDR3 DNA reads TGTGCCAGCAGCTTAGAGGAGGAAGAGACCCAGTACTTC. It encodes CASSLEEEETQYF.

CDR3 nucleotide sequence: TGTGCCAGCAGCCCAGGGGGGACAGGGGACCGCGAGCAGTACTTC. Its translation is CASSPGGTGDREQYF. The rearrangement uses TRBV7-9 and TRBJ2-7, with 10 bases identical to TRBD1. The length of the CDR3 is 15 residues. Germline V CDR1 and CDR2: SEHNR, FQNEAQ (reference sequence). The J segment lost 6 bases and the V segment lost 5 bases, leaving 10 bases of the junction unmatched. Full variable domain (outside the CDR3, taken from reference TRBV7-9 and TRBJ2-7): DTGVSQNPRHKITKRGQNVTFRCDPISEHNRLYWYRQTLGQGPEFLTYFQNEAQLEKSRLLSDRFSAERPKGSFSTLEIQRTEQGDSAMYLCASSPGGTGDREQYFGPGTRLTVT.

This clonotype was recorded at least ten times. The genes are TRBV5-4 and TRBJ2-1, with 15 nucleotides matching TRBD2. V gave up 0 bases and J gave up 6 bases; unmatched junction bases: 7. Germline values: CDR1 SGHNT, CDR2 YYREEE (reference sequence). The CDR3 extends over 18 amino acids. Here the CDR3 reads CASSLGGLAGGRSNEQFF. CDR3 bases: TGTGCCAGCAGCTTGGGCGGACTAGCGGGGGGGAGGTCCAATGAGCAGTTCTTC. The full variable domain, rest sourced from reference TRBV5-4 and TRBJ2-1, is ETGVTQSPTHLIKTRGQQVTLRCSSQSGHNTVSWYQQALGQGPQFIFQYYREEENGRGNFPPRFSGLQFPNYSSELNVNALELDDSALYLCASSLGGLAGGRSNEQFFGPGTRLTVL.

The CDR3 reads CASSFPGHRTGELFF. The CDR3 DNA follows: TGTGCCAGCAGCTTTCCAGGGCATCGCACCGGGGAGCTGTTTTTT. The rearrangement uses TRBV5-4 and TRBJ2-2, with a tentative D call TRBD1 (5 bases). The CDR3 runs 15 residues. V shed 2 bases and J shed 4 bases, with 12 bases lying between them. Germline V lookup: CDR1 SGHNT, CDR2 YYREEE (reference sequence).

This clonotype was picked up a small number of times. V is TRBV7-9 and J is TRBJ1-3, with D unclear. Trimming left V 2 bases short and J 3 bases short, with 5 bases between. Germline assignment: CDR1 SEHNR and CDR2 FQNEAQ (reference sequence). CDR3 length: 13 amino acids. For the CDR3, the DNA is TGTGCCAGCAGCTTACACTATGGAAACACCATATATTTT. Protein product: CASSLHYGNTIYF.

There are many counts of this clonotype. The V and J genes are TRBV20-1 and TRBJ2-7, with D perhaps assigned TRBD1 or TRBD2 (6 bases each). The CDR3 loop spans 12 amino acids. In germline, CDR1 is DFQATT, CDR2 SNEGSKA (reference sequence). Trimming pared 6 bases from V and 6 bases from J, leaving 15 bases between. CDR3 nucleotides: TGCAGTGCCCTCCGGGGGCGGTTCGAGCAGTACTTC. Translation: CSALRGRFEQYF.

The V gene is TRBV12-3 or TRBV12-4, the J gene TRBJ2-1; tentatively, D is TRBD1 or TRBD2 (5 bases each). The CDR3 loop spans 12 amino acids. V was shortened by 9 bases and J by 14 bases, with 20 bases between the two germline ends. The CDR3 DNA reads TGTGCCAGTGCTCGGGGCAGTGGCAAGGAGTTCTTC. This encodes CASARGSGKEFF.

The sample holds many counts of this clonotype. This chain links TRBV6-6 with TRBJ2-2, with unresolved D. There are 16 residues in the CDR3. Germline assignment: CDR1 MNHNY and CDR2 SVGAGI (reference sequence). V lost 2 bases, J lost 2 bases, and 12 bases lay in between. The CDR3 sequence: CASSYRRRINTGELFF. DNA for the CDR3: TGTGCCAGCAGTTACCGACGGCGGATAAACACCGGGGAGCTGTTTTTT.

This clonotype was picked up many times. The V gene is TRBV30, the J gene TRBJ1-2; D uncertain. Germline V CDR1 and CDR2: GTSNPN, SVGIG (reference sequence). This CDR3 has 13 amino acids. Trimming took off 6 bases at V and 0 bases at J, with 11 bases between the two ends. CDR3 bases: TGTGCCTGCCACAAGCCCTCTAACTATGGCTACACCTTC. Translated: CACHKPSNYGYTF.

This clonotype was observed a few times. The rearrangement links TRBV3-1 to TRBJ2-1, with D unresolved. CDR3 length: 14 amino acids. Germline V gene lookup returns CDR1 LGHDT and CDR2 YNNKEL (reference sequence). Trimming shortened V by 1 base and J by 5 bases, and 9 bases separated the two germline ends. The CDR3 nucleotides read TGTGCCAGCAGCCAAGTTGCCTCTAACAATGAGCAGTTCTTC. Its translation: CASSQVASNNEQFF.

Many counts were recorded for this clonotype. DNA of the CDR3: TGTGCCAGCAGCTTCTACGGGAAACTATACAATGAGCAGTTCTTC. Encoded protein: CASSFYGKLYNEQFF. The chain carries TRBV11-1 and TRBJ2-1; the D gene is possibly TRBD2 (5 bases). V dropped 3 bases and J dropped 4 bases, with 13 bases sitting between them. Looked up from germline, CDR1 is SGHAT and CDR2 is FQDESV (reference sequence). The CDR3 extends over 15 amino acids. Using reference TRBV11-1 and TRBJ2-1 for the parts outside the CDR3, the full variable domain is EAEVAQSPRYKITEKSQAVAFWCDPISGHATLYWYRQILGQGPELLVQFQDESVVDDSQLPKDRFSAERLKGVDSTLKIQPAELGDSAMYLCASSFYGKLYNEQFFGPGTRLTVL.

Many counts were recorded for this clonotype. CDR3 nucleotides: TGTGCCAGCAGCTCACCGACAGGGAGCACAGATACGCAGTATTTT. Residues: CASSSPTGSTDTQYF. The chain recombines TRBV5-4 with TRBJ2-3, with 7 bases identical to TRBD1. V lost 3 bases to trimming and J lost 0 bases; unmatched junction nucleotides: 4. The CDR3 is made up of 15 amino acids. Germline V gene data show CDR1 as SGHNT and CDR2 as YYREEE (reference sequence).